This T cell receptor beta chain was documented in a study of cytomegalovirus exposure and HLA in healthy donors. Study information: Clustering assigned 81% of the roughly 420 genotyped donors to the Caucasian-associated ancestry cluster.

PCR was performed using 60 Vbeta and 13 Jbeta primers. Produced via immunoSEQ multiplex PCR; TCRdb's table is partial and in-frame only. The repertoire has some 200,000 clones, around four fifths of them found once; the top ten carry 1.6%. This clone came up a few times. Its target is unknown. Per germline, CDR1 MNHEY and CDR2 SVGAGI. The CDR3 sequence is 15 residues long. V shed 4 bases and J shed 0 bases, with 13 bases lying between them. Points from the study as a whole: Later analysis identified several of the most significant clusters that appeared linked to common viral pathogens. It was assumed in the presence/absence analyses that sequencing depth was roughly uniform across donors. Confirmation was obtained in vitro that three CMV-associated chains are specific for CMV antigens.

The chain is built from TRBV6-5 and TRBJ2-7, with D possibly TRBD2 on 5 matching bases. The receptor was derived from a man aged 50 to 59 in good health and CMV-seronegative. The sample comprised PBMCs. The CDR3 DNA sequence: TGTGCCAGCAGTTTCGGACTGGGAGACTCCTACGAGCAGTACTTC. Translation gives CASSFGLGDSYEQYF.